These 17 T cell receptor beta chains share one sample of origin, sequenced in a study of shared clonotypes between healthy human individuals. Clones were read by immunoSEQ multiplex PCR, and TCRdb kept only the in-frame ones, dropping some. The sample gives about 1.5 million clones, nearly 99% of which show up once; roughly 0.4% is in the top ten. The sequenced sample consisted of naive CD4+ T cells sorted from blood. Subset here: CD45RA+ positively selected. These receptors all come from a man under 40 in good health.

The chain joins TRBV2 to TRBJ1-5; 8 bases match TRBD1. Germline loops: CDR1 SNHLY, CDR2 FYNNEI. This CDR3 is built from 15 residues. The junction had 7 bases not matched to a gene; V was cut back by 3 bases and J by 6 bases. The CDR3 here is CASSDSGGLGQPQHF. In DNA form, the CDR3 reads TGTGCCAGCAGTGATTCAGGGGGCTTGGGTCAGCCCCAGCATTTT.

The chain has TRBV7-2 and TRBJ2-1; D perhaps matches TRBD1 (5 bases). Germline V lookup: CDR1 SGHTA, CDR2 FQGNSA. The CDR3 runs 16 residues. Trimming removed 0 bases from V and 1 base from J, with 10 bases in between. CDR3 sequence: CASSLAGVPSYNEQFF. As DNA, the CDR3 is TGTGCCAGCAGCTTAGCAGGGGTACCGTCCTACAATGAGCAGTTCTTC.

The gene calls are TRBV25-1 and TRBJ2-3; D is uncertain. V shed 6 bases and J shed 5 bases, with 15 bases lying between them. CDR1 is MGHDK, CDR2 SYGVNS, per germline. The CDR3 is 14 amino acids. The DNA of the CDR3 is TGTGCCAGCAGCGAACTTCCTGGAATAGATACGCAGTATTTT. As protein: CASSELPGIDTQYF.

The chain links TRBV9 to TRBJ1-3, with 10 bases identical to TRBD1. V gave up 4 bases and J gave up 9 bases; unmatched junction bases: 10. CDR1 is SGDLS, CDR2 YYNGEE, per germline. The CDR3 length is 15 residues. CDR3 bases: TGTGCCAGCAGCCCAACGGGACAGGGGCCGGGCACCATATATTTT. This translates into CASSPTGQGPGTIYF.

The chain is built from TRBV11-2 and TRBJ2-7, with a weak D call TRBD1 (6 bases). Germline V gene data show CDR1 as SGHAT and CDR2 as FQNNGV. There are 15 residues in the CDR3. The germline V and J ends were trimmed by 0 bases and 4 bases, with 13 bases remaining between them. The CDR3 sequence: CASSLEGAALYEQYF. The CDR3 DNA sequence: TGTGCCAGCAGCTTAGAGGGGGCGGCCCTTTACGAGCAGTACTTC.

The chain links TRBV4-1 to TRBJ2-1; 12 bases agree with TRBD2. The CDR3 consists of 15 residues. Trimming took 4 bases from V and 8 from J; bases not matched to a gene: 6. Germline CDR1 MGHRA, CDR2 YSYEKL. Here the CDR3 reads CASSPPRLAGDEQFF. The CDR3 DNA sequence: TGCGCCAGCAGCCCTCCGAGACTAGCGGGAGATGAGCAGTTCTTC.

The CDR3 DNA sequence: TGTGCCAGCTCACCAATAGCTCAAGGCAGGTGGGATACGCAGTATTTT. Amino acids: CASSPIAQGRWDTQYF. This sequence joins TRBV18 and TRBJ2-3; D call uncertain. The CDR3 contains 16 residues. The V gene's germline CDR1 is KGHSH and CDR2 LQKENI. V shed 2 bases and J shed 6 bases, with 18 bases lying between them.

The V call is TRBV6-5, the J call TRBJ2-7, with a tentative D call TRBD1 (6 bases). CDR3 length: 14 residues. Trimming left V 6 bases short and J 0 bases short, with 12 bases between. In germline, CDR1 is MNHEY, CDR2 SVGAGI. The CDR3, as DNA: TGTGCCAGCAGGCGACAGGTTCTCTCCTACGAGCAGTACTTC. This codes for CASRRQVLSYEQYF.

The chain carries TRBV9 and TRBJ2-3; D unresolved. Germline V gene sequence: CDR1 SGDLS, CDR2 YYNGEE. The ends were cut back, 0 bases at V and 6 bases at J, with 11 bases in the middle. This CDR3 comprises 14 residues. In DNA, the CDR3 is TGTGCCAGCAGCGTAGTAGATCTGGCGGATACGCAGTATTTT. It translates to CASSVVDLADTQYF. Full variable domain (missing parts from reference TRBV9 and TRBJ2-3): DSGVTQTPKHLITATGQRVTLRCSPRSGDLSVYWYQQSLDQGLQFLIQYYNGEERAKGNILERFSAQQFPDLHSELNLSSLELGDSALYFCASSVVDLADTQYFGPGTRLTVL.

V usage is TRBV29-1 and J usage is TRBJ2-3, with a possible D match to TRBD2 (5 bases). Germline assignment: CDR1 SQVTM and CDR2 ANQGSEA. Trimming left V 3 bases short and J 4 bases short, with 8 bases between. This CDR3 is built from 12 residues. In DNA, the CDR3 is TGCAGCGTTGAGGCGGGTCCAGATACGCAGTATTTT. Its protein is CSVEAGPDTQYF.

V usage is TRBV18 and J usage is TRBJ2-1; the match to TRBD2 covers 8 bases. Losses at the gene ends were 3 bases for V and 0 bases for J; bases not matched to a gene: 7. The CDR3 sequence is 17 residues long. CDR1 is KGHSH, CDR2 LQKENI, per germline. The CDR3 bases are TGTGCCAGCTCACCGACTAGCGTAAAAAGCTCCTACAATGAGCAGTTCTTC. Protein product: CASSPTSVKSSYNEQFF.

The rearrangement links TRBV10-1 to TRBJ2-7; D possibly corresponds to TRBD1 (6 bases). CDR3 size: 12 residues. Germline V gives CDR1 WNHNN, CDR2 SYGVQD (reference sequence). V lost 4 bases, J lost 2 bases, and 6 bases lay in between. Here the CDR3 DNA reads TGCGCCAGCAGTGCAGGGGCCTACGAGCAGTACTTC. Its translation: CASSAGAYEQYF.

The V call is TRBV7-3, the J call TRBJ2-1; 7 nucleotides line up with TRBD2. Germline-derived CDR1 and CDR2 are SGHTA and FQGTGA. This CDR3 region has 17 residues. The J segment lost 3 bases and the V segment lost 2 bases, leaving 10 bases of the junction unmatched. The CDR3: CASSLQASGRYYNEQFF. CDR3 nucleotide sequence: TGTGCCAGCAGCTTACAGGCTAGCGGACGTTACTACAATGAGCAGTTCTTC.

The rearrangement uses TRBV9 and TRBJ2-7; a possible D gene is TRBD1 (5 bases). V shed 0 bases and J shed 6 bases, with 16 bases lying between them. The CDR3 has 15 residues. CDR1 is SGDLS, CDR2 YYNGEE, per germline. CDR3 sequence reads: CASSVAPGPQGEQYF. The CDR3 nucleotides read TGTGCCAGCAGCGTAGCGCCGGGCCCTCAGGGCGAGCAGTACTTC.

The chain combines TRBV12-2 with TRBJ2-4; the D call TRBD1 from the table was never checked on the DNA. TRBV12-2 constitutes a pseudogene. This CDR3 contains 14 residues. The CDR3: CASRLNRGENIQYF. CDR3 nucleotide sequence: TGTGCAAGTCGCTTAAACAGGGGGGAAAACATTCAGTACTTC.

The chain couples TRBV7-2 to TRBJ2-7; 7 bases match TRBD2. Germline trimming cut 4 bases from V and 3 bases from J; bases unmatched to any gene: 12. This CDR3 is built from 16 residues. Germline V lookup: CDR1 SGHTA, CDR2 FQGNSA. The CDR3 coding sequence is TGTGCCAGCAGCTCCGGGACTACCTTAATAATCTACGAGCAGTACTTC. This gives the protein CASSSGTTLIIYEQYF.

The chain uses TRBV4-1 and TRBJ1-1; TRBD1 might be the D (5 bases). V lost 0 bases and J 3 bases, leaving 8 bases between the germline ends. The V gene's germline CDR1 is MGHRA and CDR2 YSYEKL. The CDR3 is 14 residues long. CDR3 sequence (DNA): TGCGCCAGCAGCCAAGATGACAGACACACTGAAGCTTTCTTT. Residues: CASSQDDRHTEAFF.